The 6 T cell receptor beta chains reported below all come from one sample, sequenced in a study of shared clonotypes between healthy human individuals. Repertoires were generated with immunoSEQ multiplex PCR, while TCRdb's copy carries only in-frame clones and drops some. Of fewer than 1.4 million clones detected, 75% to 80% appear once; the ten largest clones hold 0.5% to 0.65%. The sample was memory CD4+ T cells from PBMCs. Documented subset: CD45RA-negative fraction. These receptors all come from a man younger than 30 in good health. Some clones in this sample may be carry-over from other donors' samples.

This chain uses TRBV19 with TRBJ2-1; 7 nucleotides agree with TRBD2. V lost 5 bases to trimming and J lost 9 bases; unmatched junction nucleotides: 10. CDR3 length: 14 amino acids. Looked up from germline, CDR1 is LNHDA and CDR2 is SQIVND (reference sequence). DNA for the CDR3: TGTGCCAGTAGTGAAAAACCCGGGACTACTGAGCAGTTCTTC. This translates into CASSEKPGTTEQFF.

The V call is TRBV5-1, the J call TRBJ2-1; 7 positions agree with TRBD1. Germline CDR1 and CDR2: SGHRS and YFSETQ. The junction had 6 bases not matched to a gene; V was cut back by 2 bases and J by 1 base. This CDR3 comprises 16 residues. CDR3 sequence (DNA): TGCGCCAGCAGCTTTACAGGGGTAGGTTCCTACAATGAGCAGTTCTTC. Residues: CASSFTGVGSYNEQFF. Looking up the rest from reference TRBV5-1 and TRBJ2-1 gives the full variable domain: KAGVTQTPRYLIKTRGQQVTLSCSPISGHRSVSWYQQTPGQGLQFLFEYFSETQRNKGNFPGRFSGRQFSNSRSEMNVSTLELGDSALYLCASSFTGVGSYNEQFFGPGTRLTVL.

Note on this clone: This same CDR3 is encoded by further DNA sequences in the sample. The rearrangement uses TRBV13 and TRBJ1-5, with 7 bases lining up with TRBD1. Germline V gene lookup returns CDR1 PRHDT and CDR2 FYEKMQ (reference sequence). The CDR3 consists of 15 residues. V was clipped by 5 bases and J by 0 bases; unmatched bases: 4. CDR3 residues: CASSRGQHSNQPQHF. The CDR3 DNA sequence: TGTGCCAGCAGCCGGGGACAGCATAGCAATCAGCCCCAGCATTTT.

The chain carries TRBV28 and TRBJ2-3; TRBD2 aligns across 9 bases. The germline V gene has CDR1 MDHEN and CDR2 SYDVKM. There are 16 residues in the CDR3. Trimming cost V 3 bases and J 6 bases; bases outside gene matches: 10. CDR3 region: CASSFARGRGSDTQYF. In DNA, the CDR3 is TGTGCCAGCAGTTTTGCCCGCGGGAGGGGTTCCGATACGCAGTATTTT.

Concerning this clone itself: A much larger clone lies a single base off, so this may be a read error. The gene calls are TRBV7-6 and TRBJ1-2; TRBD1 agrees at 9 bases. The germline V gene encodes CDR1 SGHVS and CDR2 FNYEAQ. V lost 5 bases and J lost 4; bases outside the gene matches: 2. The CDR3 is 13 amino acids. CDR3 in DNA: TGTGCCAGCAGCCGGGACAGGGTCTATGGCTACACCTTC. Amino acid sequence: CASSRDRVYGYTF.

The chain uses TRBV5-4 and TRBJ1-4; D gene ambiguous. This CDR3 comprises 13 residues. V gave up 0 bases and J gave up 8 bases, with 8 bases separating them. The germline CDR1 and CDR2 sequences are SGHNT and YYREEE (reference sequence). CDR3 bases: TGTGCCAGCAGCTTGGTAGGCGGGGAAAAACTGTTTTTT. Translated, it gives CASSLVGGEKLFF.